Following are 16 T cell receptor beta chains from one sample sequenced in a study of STAT3 mutations in large granular lymphocyte leukemia. Their specific antigens are unknown. The table came from immunoSEQ multiplex PCR; TCRdb's copy has only in-frame clones and leaves some out. The table shows over 9,000 clones, with around 86% occurring only once. Study outcomes and limitations: In T-cell large granular lymphocyte leukemia, about half of patients showed multiple immunodominant subclonotypes.

Sequenced input: peripheral blood mononuclear cells. These receptors originate from a man aged 80 or over with T-cell large granular lymphocyte leukemia. Some clones in this sample may be carry-over from other donors' samples.

The chain employs TRBV4-3 and TRBJ2-1, with 8 bases aligning to TRBD1. In germline, CDR1 is LGHNA, CDR2 YSLEER. The junction had 5 bases not matched to a gene; V was cut back by 1 base and J by 3 bases. The CDR3 length is 16 residues. CDR3 bases: TGCGCCAGCAGCCAAGTGAGGACAGGGCTCTACAATGAGCAGTTCTTC. Protein: CASSQVRTGLYNEQFF.

The chain recombines TRBV6-6 with TRBJ1-4, with D hard to call. Germline CDR1 MNHNY, CDR2 SVGAGI (reference sequence). V lost 6 bases to trimming and J lost 8 bases, with 7 bases between them. CDR3 length equals 11 residues. DNA of the CDR3: TGTGCCAGCAGGGCGGGGGAAAAACTGTTTTTT. This translates into CASRAGEKLFF.

This sequence joins TRBV4-1 and TRBJ2-3; the D is unclear. Trimming pared 5 bases from V and 3 bases from J, leaving 18 bases between. Germline V lookup: CDR1 MGHRA, CDR2 YSYEKL. The CDR3 contains 16 residues. CDR3 amino acids: CASSENDFVRTDTQYF. For the CDR3, the DNA is TGCGCCAGCAGCGAAAATGACTTCGTCAGAACAGATACGCAGTATTTT.

V is TRBV19 and J is TRBJ1-2; 9 bases fit TRBD1. Germline loops: CDR1 LNHDA, CDR2 SQIVND (reference sequence). This CDR3 is built from 15 residues. J was trimmed by 4 bases and V by 3 bases; bases with no gene match: 6. CDR3 sequence (DNA): TGTGCCAGTAGTATGCAGGGACAGGGCGGCTATGGCTACACCTTC. This codes for CASSMQGQGGYGYTF.

The rearrangement links TRBV27 to TRBJ2-3; tentatively, D is TRBD2 (5 bases). Germline V gene lookup returns CDR1 MNHEY and CDR2 SMNVEV (reference sequence). V lost 0 bases and J lost 2, with 6 bases in between. CDR3 size: 14 residues. Here the CDR3 reads CASSLSAATDTQYF. The CDR3 DNA reads TGTGCCAGCAGTTTATCAGCGGCCACAGATACGCAGTATTTT.

There are a few counts of this clone. V usage is TRBV6-1 and J usage is TRBJ2-3; 7 nucleotides agree with TRBD2. J gave up 2 bases and V 0 bases, and 2 bases lay outside the gene matches. CDR1 is MNHNS, CDR2 SASEGT, per germline. The CDR3 totals 15 residues. CDR3 sequence reads: CASSEAGLSTDTQYF. CDR3 DNA: TGTGCCAGCAGTGAAGCGGGACTATCCACAGATACGCAGTATTTT.

This chain links TRBV4-1 with TRBJ1-5, with D unclear. Germline V CDR1 and CDR2: MGHRA, YSYEKL. Trimming pared 2 bases from V and 1 base from J, leaving 3 bases between. The CDR3 has 13 amino acids. This chain's CDR3 is CASSQRSNQPQHF. CDR3 coding DNA: TGCGCCAGCAGCCAACGGAGCAATCAGCCCCAGCATTTT.

The genes are TRBV11-3 and TRBJ2-3; D gene uncertain. V was clipped by 4 bases and J by 6 bases, with 14 bases between them. CDR1 is SGHNT and CDR2 is YENEEA in the germline V gene. This CDR3 is built from 14 residues. In nucleotides, the CDR3 is TGTGCCAGCAGCTCCCGGGCCGTTCCGGATACGCAGTATTTT. Translated: CASSSRAVPDTQYF.

The genes are TRBV2 and TRBJ1-6, with TRBD1 as a possible D gene (5 bases). The CDR3 consists of 13 residues. V was trimmed by 6 bases and J by 12 bases, leaving 15 bases between them. Germline V gene sequence: CDR1 SNHLY, CDR2 FYNNEI. The CDR3 reads CASRVRASGPLHF. The CDR3 DNA reads TGTGCCAGCAGGGTCAGGGCGTCAGGACCCCTCCACTTT.

V is TRBV5-1 and J is TRBJ2-2; 7 bases fit TRBD2. V was clipped by 4 bases and J by 1 base; unmatched bases: 10. Germline CDR1 is SGHRS and CDR2 is YFSETQ. CDR3 length: 17 residues. The CDR3 DNA follows: TGCGCCAGCAGCCCCGATATCCAGCGGGGGAACACCGGGGAGCTGTTTTTT. Translation gives CASSPDIQRGNTGELFF.

The rearrangement uses TRBV5-1 and TRBJ2-4; 7 bases fit TRBD2. CDR1 is SGHRS and CDR2 is YFSETQ in the germline V gene. Losses at the gene ends were 4 bases for V and 0 bases for J; bases not matched to a gene: 4. This CDR3 contains 15 residues. Here the CDR3 DNA reads TGCGCCAGCAGCAGCGGGGTCTCAGCCAAAAACATTCAGTACTTC. Translation: CASSSGVSAKNIQYF.

The V call is TRBV28, the J call TRBJ1-1, with 7 bases matching TRBD1. J was trimmed by 1 base and V by 6 bases; bases with no gene match: 11. There are 16 residues in the CDR3. The germline CDR1 and CDR2 sequences are MDHEN and SYDVKM. CDR3 sequence reads: CASRSPSTGRNTEAFF. Here the CDR3 DNA reads TGTGCCAGCAGATCTCCCTCGACAGGGAGGAACACTGAAGCTTTCTTT.

The chain has TRBV30 and TRBJ2-6; 7 positions agree with TRBD2. The V gene's germline CDR1 is GTSNPN and CDR2 SVGIG (reference sequence). V was pared by 7 bases and J by 0 bases, with 6 bases of the junction left unmatched. This CDR3 has 15 residues. CDR3 DNA: TGTGCCTCTATCGGGGGGAGCTCTGGGGCCAACGTCCTGACTTTC. Protein product: CASIGGSSGANVLTF.

The CDR3 bases are TGCGCCAGCAGCCAAGTCGCAGAAGAGGGCGGCTACACCTTC. As protein: CASSQVAEEGGYTF. The rearrangement joins TRBV4-1 to TRBJ1-2; D gene ambiguous. Between the trimmed V and J ends, which lost 1 base and 8 bases, there was a span of 14 bases. Germline assignment: CDR1 MGHRA and CDR2 YSYEKL. The CDR3 consists of 14 residues.

Concerning this clone: One end of the junction varies from germline; a read error may be responsible. The chain has TRBV2 and TRBJ1-2; D not resolved. Germline V gene lookup returns CDR1 SNHLY and CDR2 FYNNEI. The CDR3 totals 16 residues. The CDR3 bases are TGTGCCAGCAGGGAAGGTTCCGGACGGACTAACTATGGCTACACCTTC. Its protein product is CASREGSGRTNYGYTF.

The chain joins TRBV7-8 to TRBJ1-6; possibly TRBD1 for D (6 bases). The CDR3 sequence is 13 residues long. The germline V gene encodes CDR1 SGHVS and CDR2 FQNEAQ. V was shortened by 5 bases and J by 7 bases, with 9 bases between the two germline ends. CDR3 nucleotides: TGTGCCAGCAGCGCCACAGGGAATTCACCCCTCCACTTT. Translating it yields CASSATGNSPLHF.